What follows are 10 T cell receptor beta chains derived from one specimen sequenced in a study of T cells in Graves' hyperthyroidism and ophthalmopathy. The TCR beta CDR3 regions underwent amplification using RNA transcripts as the source. Primed by the HTBI set, a first-round RT-PCR was run on the TCR CDR3. TCRdb redid the calling of the multiplex PCR reads with MiXCR, one entry per CDR3 protein. Of fewer than 400,000 distinct CDR3 sequences in the sample, 16% were seen once. Material: blood. Receptors originate from a man in his thirties or forties with Graves' hyperthyroidism.

This clonotype was found a few times. The V gene is TRBV11-2, the J gene TRBJ2-2; 9 bases agree with TRBD1. This CDR3 spans 17 amino acids. The V and J ends lost 3 bases and 3 bases, in that order; junction bases with no gene match: 8. The germline V gene has CDR1 SGHAT and CDR2 FQNNGV. As DNA, the CDR3 is TGTGCCAGCAGCTTCTCAAACAGGGGGCGGTACACCGGGGAGCTGTTTTTT. Translated: CASSFSNRGRYTGELFF.

At least ten counts were recorded for this clonotype. The chain employs TRBV11-1 and TRBJ2-7, with TRBD1 identical over 10 bases. Germline V gene data show CDR1 as SGHAT and CDR2 as FQDESV (reference sequence). Unmatched junction bases numbered 5, after V lost 0 bases and J lost 6 bases. The CDR3 runs 15 residues. The CDR3 sequence: CASSLAGTGAFEQYF. CDR3 DNA: TGTGCCAGCAGCTTAGCTGGGACAGGGGCGTTCGAGCAGTACTTC.

The rearrangement joins TRBV13 to TRBJ1-2, with 9 bases aligning to TRBD1. The CDR3 has 15 residues. The V gene end was trimmed by 5 bases and the J gene end by 2 bases; junction bases not matched to a gene: 6. Germline assignment: CDR1 PRHDT and CDR2 FYEKMQ (reference sequence). The CDR3 nucleotides read TGTGCCAGCAGCGAAGGGACAGGGAGAAACTATGGCTACACCTTC. Translation gives CASSEGTGRNYGYTF.

The V and J genes are TRBV30 and TRBJ2-3, with 8 bases aligning to TRBD2. The length of the CDR3 is 13 residues. Germline V gene data show CDR1 as GTSNPN and CDR2 as SVGIG (reference sequence). With 5 bases clipped from V and 7 bases from J, the junction kept 8 bases outside the gene matches. The CDR3 DNA follows: TGTGCCTGGGGAGCGGGAGCTGACCATACGCAGTATTTT. Translating gives CAWGAGADHTQYF.

Many counts were recorded for this clonotype. V and J are TRBV10-3 and TRBJ1-5, with TRBD1 identical over 7 bases. Germline loops: CDR1 ENHRY, CDR2 SYGVKD. There are 14 residues in the CDR3. V gave up 10 bases and J gave up 3 bases; unmatched junction bases: 9. CDR3 protein: CATQQGQNNQPQHF. The CDR3 coding sequence is TGTGCCACGCAACAGGGGCAAAACAATCAGCCCCAGCATTTT.

The chain employs TRBV7-2 and TRBJ2-1; the match to TRBD1 covers 10 bases. V trimming: 5 bases; J trimming: 13 bases; junction bases outside the gene matches: 11. This CDR3 has 14 amino acids. Germline CDR1 and CDR2: SGHTA and FQGNSA. The chain's CDR3 is CASSRGQGIYDQFF. CDR3 nucleotides: TGTGCCAGCAGCCGGGGACAGGGGATCTACGACCAGTTCTTC.

This clonotype was detected only a few times. The rearrangement joins TRBV7-9 to TRBJ1-6; D remains unclear. CDR1 is SEHNR and CDR2 is FQNEAQ in the germline V gene (reference sequence). V lost 10 bases and J lost 9, with 19 bases in between. The CDR3 loop spans 14 amino acids. The DNA of the CDR3 is TGTGCCATCGATTTCCCTCGGTCTTTTTCACCCCTCCACTTT. This encodes CAIDFPRSFSPLHF.

This clonotype was counted only a few times. The CDR3: CASSLAPGSGMVETQYF. CDR3 nucleotide sequence: TGCGCCAGCAGCTTAGCCCCGGGTAGCGGGATGGTAGAGACCCAGTACTTC. This chain uses TRBV5-1 with TRBJ2-5, with 8 bases aligning to TRBD2. After removal of 2 bases from V and 4 bases from J, the junction contained 13 bases not matched to a gene. Germline V CDR1 and CDR2: SGHRS, YFSETQ. This CDR3 has 17 residues.

This clonotype occurred many times. The chain carries TRBV29-1 and TRBJ2-1; D may be TRBD2 (6 bases). Germline V gene data show CDR1 as SQVTM and CDR2 as ANQGSEA. Trimming left V 6 bases short and J 4 bases short, with 7 bases between. The CDR3 length is 11 residues. DNA for the CDR3: TGCAGCGTCGGGGGATACAATGAGCAGTTCTTC. Protein: CSVGGYNEQFF.

This clonotype has just a few counts. The chain joins TRBV27 to TRBJ1-2; unclear D gene. Trimming shortened V by 2 bases and J by 3 bases, and 19 bases separated the two germline ends. Germline V lookup: CDR1 MNHEY, CDR2 SMNVEV (reference sequence). CDR3 length equals 17 residues. In DNA form, the CDR3 reads TGTGCCAGCAGTTTAAAAGGGCCGGGATTCATGTACTATGGCTACACCTTC. This encodes CASSLKGPGFMYYGYTF.